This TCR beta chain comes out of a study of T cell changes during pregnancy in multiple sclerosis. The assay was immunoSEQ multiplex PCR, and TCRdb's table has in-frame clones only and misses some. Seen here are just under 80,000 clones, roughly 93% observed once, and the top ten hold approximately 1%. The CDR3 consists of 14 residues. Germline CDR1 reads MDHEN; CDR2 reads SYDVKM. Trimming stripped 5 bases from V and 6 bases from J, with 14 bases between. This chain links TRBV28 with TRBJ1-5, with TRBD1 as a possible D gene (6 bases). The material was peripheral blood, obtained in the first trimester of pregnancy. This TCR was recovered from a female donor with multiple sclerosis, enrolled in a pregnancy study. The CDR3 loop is CASSTTGNGQPQHF. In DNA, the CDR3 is TGTGCCAGCAGTACCACAGGGAACGGTCAGCCCCAGCATTTT. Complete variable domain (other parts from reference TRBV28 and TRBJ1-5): DVKVTQSSRYLVKRTGEKVFLECVQDMDHENMFWYRQDPGLGLRLIYFSYDVKMKEKGDIPEGYSVSREKKERFSLILESASTNQTSMYLCASSTTGNGQPQHFGDGTRLSIL.